These 23 T cell receptor beta chains were all obtained from the same sample, sequenced in a study of CD8 T cells in ankylosing spondylitis. Overall study findings and caveats: Made up of about eight highly homologous variants, a TCR beta motif appeared characteristic of ankylosing spondylitis blood.

These receptors lack a known antigen. TCRdb analysed the 5' RACE reads with MiXCR anew, one entry per CDR3 protein. The sample includes tens of thousands of distinct CDR3 sequences, roughly 8.5% of them seen just once. Sequenced material: blood, either unsorted or a sorted T cell fraction (not recorded which). The receptors come from a male donor with ankylosing spondylitis.

The sample holds many counts of this clonotype. This chain uses TRBV5-1 with TRBJ1-1, with D possibly matching TRBD1 (6 bases). The V end was cut by 1 base, the J end by 2 bases, with 9 bases between. Germline V gives CDR1 SGHRS, CDR2 YFSETQ. The CDR3 covers 14 residues. CDR3 loop: CASSLWGQNTEAFF. CDR3 nucleotide sequence: TGCGCCAGCAGCTTGTGGGGACAAAACACTGAAGCTTTCTTT.

The chain employs TRBV5-5 and TRBJ2-1, with a tentative D call TRBD2 (6 bases). V lost 0 bases to trimming and J lost 6 bases, with 13 bases between them. Germline CDR1 and CDR2: SGHKS and YYEKEE (reference sequence). CDR3 size: 15 residues. The CDR3 loop is CASSLVAEVGNEQFF. CDR3 DNA: TGTGCCAGCAGCTTGGTAGCGGAGGTGGGCAATGAGCAGTTCTTC.

This clonotype has at least ten counts. V usage is TRBV6-4 and J usage is TRBJ2-1; D is possibly TRBD2 (6 bases). The V and J ends lost 0 bases and 3 bases respectively, with 9 bases between them. Germline CDR1 reads MRHNA; CDR2 reads SNTAGT. CDR3 length equals 15 residues. This chain's CDR3 is CASSDSGGDYNEQFF. The DNA of the CDR3 is TGTGCCAGCAGTGACTCGGGCGGGGACTACAATGAGCAGTTCTTC.

This clonotype was seen ten or more times. V is TRBV27 and J is TRBJ2-5; D is unclear. Between the trimmed V and J ends, which lost 2 bases and 6 bases, there was a span of 10 bases. In germline, CDR1 is MNHEY, CDR2 SMNVEV (reference sequence). This CDR3 comprises 13 residues. CDR3 amino acids: CASSLGSMQTQYF. For the CDR3, the DNA is TGTGCCAGCAGTTTAGGAAGCATGCAGACCCAGTACTTC.

In this sample, this clonotype turned up many times. The V gene is TRBV4-2, the J gene TRBJ1-6; D is unresolved. This CDR3 contains 15 residues. V shed 0 bases and J shed 8 bases, with 11 bases lying between them. Per germline, CDR1 LGHNA and CDR2 YNFKEQ. CDR3 sequence: CASSQDLGTDSPLHF. The CDR3 nucleotides are TGTGCCAGCAGCCAAGACTTGGGAACGGATTCACCCCTCCACTTT.

This clonotype was counted a few times. CDR3 sequence reads: CSARDRGGGTGELFF. CDR3 DNA: TGCAGTGCTAGAGATCGTGGGGGGGGCACCGGGGAGCTGTTTTTT. This chain links TRBV20-1 with TRBJ2-2; 7 bases map to TRBD2. This CDR3 is 15 amino acids long. Germline V gene data show CDR1 as DFQATT and CDR2 as SNEGSKA (reference sequence). The J segment lost 4 bases and the V segment lost 0 bases, leaving 5 bases of the junction unmatched.

This clonotype was found once. CDR3: CASRERPTLGEQYV. The CDR3 DNA reads TGTGCCAGCAGGGAACGGCCTACATTAGGCGAGCAGTACGTC. J is TRBJ2-7 and V is TRBV7-9; D gene ambiguous. The V end was cut by 6 bases, the J end by 6 bases, with 18 bases between. CDR3 length: 14 amino acids. Germline values: CDR1 SEHNR, CDR2 FQNEAQ (reference sequence).

This clonotype occurred a few times. This chain links TRBV14 with TRBJ1-1; 9 nucleotides align to TRBD1. The CDR3 covers 15 residues. Trimming removed 3 bases from V and 4 bases from J; junction bases left unmatched: 6. CDR1 is SGHDN and CDR2 is FVKESK in the germline V gene. The chain's CDR3 is CASSQDRGLSTEAFF. For the CDR3, the DNA is TGTGCCAGCAGCCAGGACAGGGGCCTGAGCACTGAAGCTTTCTTT.

The rearrangement joins TRBV6-1 to TRBJ2-7, with D possibly matching TRBD2 (5 bases). Germline-derived CDR1 and CDR2 are MNHNS and SASEGT. CDR3 length: 16 residues. V was pared by 3 bases and J by 1 base, with 16 bases between. The CDR3 region is CASSDIVRLASYEQYV. DNA for the CDR3: TGTGCCAGCAGTGATATAGTCCGGCTAGCTTCCTACGAGCAGTACGTC.

CDR3: CASSYPGPYGYTF. The CDR3 nucleotides are TGTGCCAGCAGTTACCCGGGACCTTATGGCTACACCTTC. The rearrangement uses TRBV6-6 and TRBJ1-2, with D possibly being TRBD1 (5 bases). Germline assignment: CDR1 MNHNY and CDR2 SVGAGI (reference sequence). V was shortened by 2 bases and J by 5 bases, with 9 bases between the two germline ends. The CDR3 consists of 13 residues.

This chain links TRBV7-6 with TRBJ2-3; TRBD2 agrees at 8 bases. V dropped 2 bases and J dropped 5; count of bases not matched to a gene: 9. CDR1 is SGHVS, CDR2 FNYEAQ, per germline. The CDR3 consists of 16 residues. Here the CDR3 reads CASSLMAGGRKDTQYF. The CDR3 DNA reads as TGTGCCAGCAGCTTAATGGCGGGAGGACGGAAAGATACGCAGTATTTT.

This clonotype was seen only a few times. The chain recombines TRBV6-1 with TRBJ1-2, with D perhaps TRBD1 (5 bases). The length of the CDR3 is 12 residues. The germline CDR1 and CDR2 sequences are MNHNS and SASEGT. The V gene lost 3 bases and the J gene lost 14 bases, with 16 bases spanning the gap. CDR3 in amino acids: CASSDPGPAATF. CDR3 in DNA: TGTGCCAGCAGTGATCCGGGGCCGGCCGCGACCTTC.

The chain combines TRBV29-1 with TRBJ1-2, with 7 bases fitting TRBD1. The CDR3 sequence is 12 residues long. Germline V gene sequence: CDR1 SQVTM, CDR2 ANQGSEA. Trimming took 5 bases from V and 8 from J; bases not matched to a gene: 8. In nucleotides, the CDR3 is TGCAGCGTTTTAAGGGGGCTGGACGGCTACACCTTC. Translated: CSVLRGLDGYTF.

This clonotype was counted a few times. V gene TRBV20-1 combines with J gene TRBJ2-5; D gene ambiguous. This CDR3 has 15 residues. V was pared by 0 bases and J by 5 bases, with 16 bases between. Germline CDR1 reads DFQATT; CDR2 reads SNEGSKA (reference sequence). CDR3 nucleotide sequence: TGCAGTGCTAGAGATCCCACGACCGACCGGGAGACCCAGTACTTC. As protein: CSARDPTTDRETQYF.

This clonotype has more than one count but fewer than ten. The chain couples TRBV5-6 to TRBJ1-2; possibly TRBD1 for D (6 bases). The CDR3 has 12 amino acids. V gave up 6 bases and J gave up 6 bases, with 12 bases separating them. Germline CDR1 SGHDT, CDR2 YYEEEE. In nucleotides, the CDR3 is TGTGCCAGCAATGCGGGGGGCCATGGCTACACCTTC. It is translated as CASNAGGHGYTF.

V and J are TRBV20-1 and TRBJ2-5; D not resolved. Looked up from germline, CDR1 is DFQATT and CDR2 is SNEGSKA (reference sequence). V gave up 0 bases and J gave up 6 bases, with 11 bases separating them. This CDR3 is built from 13 residues. The CDR3 nucleotides read TGCAGTGCTAGAGATCAGGTATACAAGACCCAGTACTTC. It translates to CSARDQVYKTQYF.

In its sample, this clonotype was seen a few times. J is TRBJ2-5 and V is TRBV7-8; weak D call: TRBD2 (5 bases). Germline CDR1 is SGHVS and CDR2 is FQNEAQ. CDR3 length: 16 amino acids. The V end lost 5 bases, the J end lost 0 bases, and 16 bases lay between the germline ends. CDR3 sequence reads: CASSPNFRTYQETQYF. The CDR3 DNA is TGTGCCAGCAGCCCTAACTTCCGGACTTACCAAGAGACCCAGTACTTC. Supplemented by reference TRBV7-8 and TRBJ2-5, the full variable domain reads GAGVSQSPRYKVAKRGQDVALRCDPISGHVSLFWYQQALGQGPEFLTYFQNEAQLDKSGLPSDRFFAERPEGSVSTLKIQRTQQEDSAVYLCASSPNFRTYQETQYFGPGTRLLVL.

This clonotype showed up many times. The V gene is TRBV27, the J gene TRBJ2-7, with a weak D call TRBD1 (5 bases). Germline assignment: CDR1 MNHEY and CDR2 SMNVEV (reference sequence). The CDR3 loop spans 12 amino acids. Between the trimmed V and J ends, which lost 4 bases and 5 bases, there was a span of 9 bases. The CDR3 DNA reads TGTGCCAGCAGTTACCAGGGCGACGAGCAGTACTTC. Protein: CASSYQGDEQYF.

This sequence joins TRBV7-8 and TRBJ2-7; 9 bases agree with TRBD1. V lost 3 bases to trimming and J lost 4 bases; unmatched junction nucleotides: 7. This CDR3 comprises 15 residues. Germline V CDR1 and CDR2: SGHVS, FQNEAQ. The CDR3 coding sequence is TGTGCCAGCAGCTTTGGACAGGGGATTTTTTACGAGCAGTACGTC. Protein product: CASSFGQGIFYEQYV.

This clonotype was seen just once. This chain's CDR3 is CASSLHLTGGNTGELFF. For the CDR3, the DNA is TGTGCCAGCAGTTTACACTTAACGGGAGGGAACACCGGGGAGCTGTTTTTT. The rearrangement uses TRBV12-3 or TRBV12-4 and TRBJ2-2, with 7 bases that match TRBD2. The V gene end was trimmed by 2 bases and the J gene end by 1 base; junction bases not matched to a gene: 7. The CDR3 covers 17 residues.

This clonotype was seen a handful of times. V and J are TRBV7-6 and TRBJ1-3; 10 nucleotides match TRBD1. Per germline, CDR1 SGHVS and CDR2 FNYEAQ. The CDR3 covers 17 residues. The junction had 9 bases not matched to a gene; V was cut back by 5 bases and J by 2 bases. CDR3 nucleotides: TGTGCCAGCAGCCCCAGGTCCGGGACAGGGGCTGGAAACACCATATATTTT. Translation: CASSPRSGTGAGNTIYF.

This chain connects TRBV4-1 to TRBJ2-5, with D tentatively TRBD1 (5 bases). Germline V lookup: CDR1 MGHRA, CDR2 YSYEKL. Trimming shortened V by 3 bases and J by 2 bases, and 7 bases separated the two germline ends. The CDR3 spans 13 residues. The CDR3 is CASSQGQQETQYF. The DNA for the CDR3 is TGCGCCAGCAGCCAGGGGCAGCAAGAGACCCAGTACTTC.

This clonotype came up many times. The rearrangement links TRBV7-9 to TRBJ2-7, with 7 positions matching TRBD1. Trimming at V came to 3 bases and at J to 6 bases, leaving 5 bases not matched to a gene. This CDR3 comprises 13 residues. Germline assignment: CDR1 SEHNR and CDR2 FQNEAQ (reference sequence). The CDR3 coding sequence is TGTGCCAGCAGCTTCGCCGGGACAGCCGAGCAGTACGTC. Protein product: CASSFAGTAEQYV.